This T cell receptor (beta chain) derives from a study of OX40 agonist ivuxolimab in advanced cancers. Study overall: In this cohort, patients received ivuxolimab, an agonistic anti-OX40 (CD134) antibody. Dosing consisted of intravenous ivuxolimab at 0.01 to 10 mg/kg every 2 weeks. Three patients got partial responses; one had hepatocellular carcinoma and two had cutaneous melanoma.

Study-level points and caveats: Among the lowest peripheral clonal expansion occurred in 0.1-3.0 mg/kg partial responders.

The method was immunoSEQ multiplex PCR; TCRdb's version includes in-frame clones alone and lacks a portion of them. The repertoire holds 60,000 to 75,000 clones, with roughly 80% as singletons. CDR1 GTSNPN and CDR2 SVGIG come from the germline V gene (reference sequence). The J segment lost 6 bases and the V segment lost 2 bases, leaving 7 bases of the junction unmatched. The CDR3 runs to 14 residues. This clone was recorded a few times. Its target is not known. The TCR was taken from an adult with an advanced solid tumor such as melanoma, head and neck, liver or kidney cancer. The sequences come from CD4+ or CD8+ T cells sorted from blood, collected in a trial of the OX40 agonist ivuxolimab. V gene TRBV30 combines with J gene TRBJ2-1; 7 nucleotides match TRBD1. CDR3 loop: CAWSFLRDSNEQFF. The CDR3 DNA reads as TGTGCCTGGAGTTTCCTCCGGGACAGCAATGAGCAGTTCTTC.